In its sample, the clone carrying this TCR beta chain was seen many times. The antigen is not known. The source material, RNA transcripts, was used to amplify TCR beta CDR3 regions. First-round RT-PCR targeting the TCR CDR3 was performed with the HTBI primer set. TCRdb called the multiplex PCR reads again in MiXCR, with one record for every CDR3 protein. The table has approximately 370,000 distinct CDR3 sequences, 17% seen once; the top ten hold 34%. Patients having uncontrolled infection, another autoimmune disease, pregnancy or lactation were not included. Clinical symptoms, serum thyroxine, TRAb, thyroid ultrasound and orbital computed tomography established diagnosis. This CDR3 contains 14 residues. Trimming left V 5 bases short and J 7 bases short, with 15 bases between. The germline CDR1 and CDR2 sequences are MDHEN and SYDVKM. The data belong to a study of T cells in Graves' hyperthyroidism and ophthalmopathy. General study points: Ophthalmopathy was model-predicted a median roughly 6.5 months pre-onset. Among clonotypes expanded in thyroid above 0.001, most were also found in blood.

The origin of this receptor is a woman in her twenties or thirties with Graves' hyperthyroidism that later progressed to Graves' ophthalmopathy. The chain couples TRBV28 to TRBJ1-5; a possible D gene is TRBD1 (6 bases). Material for sequencing was blood. The CDR3 loop is CASSHREVEQPQHF. The CDR3 nucleotides are TGTGCCAGCAGTCACAGGGAGGTTGAACAGCCCCAGCATTTT.